This TCR beta chain was documented in a study of T cells in Graves' hyperthyroidism and ophthalmopathy. This clonotype has a count of ten or more. Its antigen is undetermined. V gave up 1 base and J gave up 1 base, with 7 bases separating them. The V gene's germline CDR1 is KGHSH and CDR2 LQKENI. The CDR3 contains 14 residues. Findings of the study overall: Among clonotypes expanded in thyroid above 0.001, most were also found in blood. The model anticipated ophthalmopathy a median about six months pre-onset.

RNA transcripts gave rise to amplified TCR beta CDR3 regions. Researchers ran a first-round RT-PCR on the TCR CDR3 using the HTBI primer set. TCRdb ran MiXCR on the multiplex PCR reads and lists one entry per CDR3 protein. The sample has over 700,000 distinct CDR3 sequences; 18% are singletons. Sequenced: blood. The chain is built from TRBV18 and TRBJ1-1; D is uncertain. The sequence was obtained from a woman aged 50 to 60 with Graves' hyperthyroidism that later progressed to Graves' ophthalmopathy. The DNA of the CDR3 is TGTGCCAGCTCACCACAGGGCTCGAACACTGAAGCTTTCTTT. Translated: CASSPQGSNTEAFF.